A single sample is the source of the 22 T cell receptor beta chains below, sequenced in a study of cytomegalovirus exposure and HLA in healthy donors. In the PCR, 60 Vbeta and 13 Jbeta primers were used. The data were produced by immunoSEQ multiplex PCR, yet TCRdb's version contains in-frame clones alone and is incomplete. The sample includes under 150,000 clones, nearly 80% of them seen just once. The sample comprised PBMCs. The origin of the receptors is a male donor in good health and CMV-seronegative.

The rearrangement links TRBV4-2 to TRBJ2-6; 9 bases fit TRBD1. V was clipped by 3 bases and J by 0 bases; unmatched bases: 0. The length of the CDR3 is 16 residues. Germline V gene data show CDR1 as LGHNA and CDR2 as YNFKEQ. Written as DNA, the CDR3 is TGTGCCAGCAGCCAGGGACAGGGCTCTGGGGCCAACGTCCTGACTTTC. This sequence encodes CASSQGQGSGANVLTF.

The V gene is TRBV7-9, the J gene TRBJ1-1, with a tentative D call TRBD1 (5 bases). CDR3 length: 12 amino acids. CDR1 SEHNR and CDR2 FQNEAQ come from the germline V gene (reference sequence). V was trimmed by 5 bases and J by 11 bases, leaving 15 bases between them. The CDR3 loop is CASSRQGGEAFF. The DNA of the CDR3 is TGTGCCAGCAGCCGGCAGGGCGGCGAGGCTTTCTTT.

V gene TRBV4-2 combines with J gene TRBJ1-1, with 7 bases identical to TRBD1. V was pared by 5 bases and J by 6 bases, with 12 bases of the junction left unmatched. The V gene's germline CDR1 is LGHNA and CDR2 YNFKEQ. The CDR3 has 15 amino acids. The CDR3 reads CASSSDHRGEAEAFF. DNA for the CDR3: TGTGCCAGCAGCTCGGATCACAGGGGCGAAGCTGAAGCTTTCTTT.

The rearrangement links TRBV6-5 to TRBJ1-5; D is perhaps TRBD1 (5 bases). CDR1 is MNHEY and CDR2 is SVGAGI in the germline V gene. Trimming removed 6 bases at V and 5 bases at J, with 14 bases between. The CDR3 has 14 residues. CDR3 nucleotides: TGTGCCAGCAGCACCCAGGGACTCCATCAGCCCCAGCATTTT. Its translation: CASSTQGLHQPQHF.

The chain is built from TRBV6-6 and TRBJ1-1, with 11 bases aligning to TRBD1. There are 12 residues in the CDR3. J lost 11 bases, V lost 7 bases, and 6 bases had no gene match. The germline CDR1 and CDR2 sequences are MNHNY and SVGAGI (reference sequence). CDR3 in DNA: TGTGCCAGCATCCCGGACAGGGGGCGTGCTTTCTTT. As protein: CASIPDRGRAFF.

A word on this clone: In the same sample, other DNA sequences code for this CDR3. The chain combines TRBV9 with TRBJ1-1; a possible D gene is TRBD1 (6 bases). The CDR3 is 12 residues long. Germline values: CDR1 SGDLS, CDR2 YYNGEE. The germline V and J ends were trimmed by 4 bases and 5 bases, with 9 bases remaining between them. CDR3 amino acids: CASSPTGTEAFF. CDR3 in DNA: TGTGCCAGCAGCCCTACAGGGACTGAAGCTTTCTTT. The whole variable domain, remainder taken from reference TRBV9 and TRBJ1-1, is DSGVTQTPKHLITATGQRVTLRCSPRSGDLSVYWYQQSLDQGLQFLIQYYNGEERAKGNILERFSAQQFPDLHSELNLSSLELGDSALYFCASSPTGTEAFFGQGTRLTVV.

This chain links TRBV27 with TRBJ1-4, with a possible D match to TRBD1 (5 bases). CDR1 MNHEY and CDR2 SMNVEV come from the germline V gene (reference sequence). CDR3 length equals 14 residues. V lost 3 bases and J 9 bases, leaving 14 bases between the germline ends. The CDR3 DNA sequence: TGTGCCAGCAGTTTGGGCGGGACGGCACAAAAACTGTTTTTT. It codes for CASSLGGTAQKLFF.

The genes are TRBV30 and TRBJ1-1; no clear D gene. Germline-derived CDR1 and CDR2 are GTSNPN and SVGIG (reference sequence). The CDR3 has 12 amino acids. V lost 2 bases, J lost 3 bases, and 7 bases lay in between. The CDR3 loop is CAWSTADTEAFF. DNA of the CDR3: TGTGCCTGGAGTACGGCGGACACTGAAGCTTTCTTT.

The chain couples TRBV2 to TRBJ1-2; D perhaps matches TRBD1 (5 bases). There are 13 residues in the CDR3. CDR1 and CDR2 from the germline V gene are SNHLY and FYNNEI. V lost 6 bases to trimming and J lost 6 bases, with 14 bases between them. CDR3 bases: TGTGCCAGCAGACCACAGGAAAGGCATGGCTACACCTTC. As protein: CASRPQERHGYTF.

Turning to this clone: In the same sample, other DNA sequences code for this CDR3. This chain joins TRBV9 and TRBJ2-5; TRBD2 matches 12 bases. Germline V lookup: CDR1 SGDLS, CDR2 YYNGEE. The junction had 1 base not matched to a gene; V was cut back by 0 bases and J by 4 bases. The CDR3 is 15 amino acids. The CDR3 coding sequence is TGTGCCAGCAGCGTAGCACTAGCGGGAGGAGAGACCCAGTACTTC. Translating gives CASSVALAGGETQYF.

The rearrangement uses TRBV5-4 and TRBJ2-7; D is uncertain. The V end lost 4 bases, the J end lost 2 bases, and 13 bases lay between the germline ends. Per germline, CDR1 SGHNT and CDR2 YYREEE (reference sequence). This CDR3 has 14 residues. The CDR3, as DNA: TGTGCCAGCAGCCCTGATCGGGTCGCCTACGAGCAGTACTTC. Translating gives CASSPDRVAYEQYF.

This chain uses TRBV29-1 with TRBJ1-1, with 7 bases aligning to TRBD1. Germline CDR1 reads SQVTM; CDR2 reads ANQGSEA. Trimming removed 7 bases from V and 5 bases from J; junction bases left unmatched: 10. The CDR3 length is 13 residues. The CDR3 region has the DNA TGCAGCGCTAGACAGGGAACGGGGACTGAAGCTTTCTTT. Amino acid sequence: CSARQGTGTEAFF. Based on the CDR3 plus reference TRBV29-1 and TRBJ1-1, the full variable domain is SAVISQKPSRDICQRGTSLTIQCQVDSQVTMMFWYRQQPGQSLTLIATANQGSEATYESGFVIDKFPISRPNLTFSTLTVSNMSPEDSSIYLCSARQGTGTEAFFGQGTRLTVV.

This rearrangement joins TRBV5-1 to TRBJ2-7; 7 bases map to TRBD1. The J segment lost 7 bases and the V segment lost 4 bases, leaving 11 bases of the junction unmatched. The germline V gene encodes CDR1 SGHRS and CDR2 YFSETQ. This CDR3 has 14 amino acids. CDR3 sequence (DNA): TGCGCCAGCAGCCCCTCAGGGGGTCGTAGAGAGCAGTACTTC. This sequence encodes CASSPSGGRREQYF.

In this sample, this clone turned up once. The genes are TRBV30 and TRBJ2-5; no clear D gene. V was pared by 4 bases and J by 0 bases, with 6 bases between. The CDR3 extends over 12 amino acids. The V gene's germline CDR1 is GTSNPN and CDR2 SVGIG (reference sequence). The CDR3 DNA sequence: TGTGCCTGGAATCGAGACCAAGAGACCCAGTACTTC. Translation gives CAWNRDQETQYF.

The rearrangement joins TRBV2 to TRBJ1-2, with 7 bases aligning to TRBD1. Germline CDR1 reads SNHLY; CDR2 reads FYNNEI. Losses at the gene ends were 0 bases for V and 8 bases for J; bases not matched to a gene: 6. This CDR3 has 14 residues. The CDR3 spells CASSEAPIQGGYTF. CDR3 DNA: TGTGCCAGCAGTGAAGCACCTATACAGGGGGGCTACACCTTC.

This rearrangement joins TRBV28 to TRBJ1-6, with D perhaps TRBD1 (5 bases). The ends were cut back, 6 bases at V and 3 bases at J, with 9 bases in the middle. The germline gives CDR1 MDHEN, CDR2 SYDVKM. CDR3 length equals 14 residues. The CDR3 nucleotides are TGTGCCAGCAGGCGGGGGTACTATAATTCACCCCTCCACTTT. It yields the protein CASRRGYYNSPLHF. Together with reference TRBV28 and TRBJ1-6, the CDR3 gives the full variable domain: DVKVTQSSRYLVKRTGEKVFLECVQDMDHENMFWYRQDPGLGLRLIYFSYDVKMKEKGDIPEGYSVSREKKERFSLILESASTNQTSMYLCASRRGYYNSPLHFGNGTRLTVT.

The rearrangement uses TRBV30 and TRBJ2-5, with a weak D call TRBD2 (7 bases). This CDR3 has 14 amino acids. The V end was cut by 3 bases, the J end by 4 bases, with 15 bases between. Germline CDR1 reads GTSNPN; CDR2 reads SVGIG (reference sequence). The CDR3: CAWSFGGPGETQYF. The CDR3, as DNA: TGTGCCTGGAGCTTCGGGGGGCCGGGAGAGACCCAGTACTTC. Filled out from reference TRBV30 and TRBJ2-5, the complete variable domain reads SQTIHQWPATLVQPVGSPLSLECTVEGTSNPNLYWYRQAAGRGLQLLFYSVGIGQISSEVPQNLSASRPQDRQFILSSKKLLLSDSGFYLCAWSFGGPGETQYFGPGTRLLVL.

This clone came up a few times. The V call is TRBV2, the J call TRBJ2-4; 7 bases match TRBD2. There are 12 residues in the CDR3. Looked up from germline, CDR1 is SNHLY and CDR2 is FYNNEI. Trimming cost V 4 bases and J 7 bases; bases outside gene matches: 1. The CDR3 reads CASSVGGNIQYF. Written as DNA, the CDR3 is TGTGCCAGCAGTGTGGGGGGGAACATTCAGTACTTC.

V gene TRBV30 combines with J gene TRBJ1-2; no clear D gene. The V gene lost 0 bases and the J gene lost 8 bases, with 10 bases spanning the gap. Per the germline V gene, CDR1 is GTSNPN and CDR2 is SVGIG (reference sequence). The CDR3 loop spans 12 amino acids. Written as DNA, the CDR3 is TGTGCCTGGAGTGTAATCCGGGTAGGCTACACCTTC. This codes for CAWSVIRVGYTF.

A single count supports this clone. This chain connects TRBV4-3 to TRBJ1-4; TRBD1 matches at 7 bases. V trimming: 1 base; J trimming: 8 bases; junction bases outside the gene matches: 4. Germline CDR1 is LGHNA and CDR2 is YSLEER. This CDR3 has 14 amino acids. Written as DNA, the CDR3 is TGCGCCAGCAGCCAAGCCAGGGGGTTGGAAAAACTGTTTTTT. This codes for CASSQARGLEKLFF.

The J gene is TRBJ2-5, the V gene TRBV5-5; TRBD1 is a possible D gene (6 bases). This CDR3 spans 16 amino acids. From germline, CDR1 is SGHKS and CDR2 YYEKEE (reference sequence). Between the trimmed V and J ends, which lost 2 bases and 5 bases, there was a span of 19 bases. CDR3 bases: TGTGCCAGCAGCTTCACAGGGATGGAGGTAGTGGAGACCCAGTACTTC. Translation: CASSFTGMEVVETQYF.

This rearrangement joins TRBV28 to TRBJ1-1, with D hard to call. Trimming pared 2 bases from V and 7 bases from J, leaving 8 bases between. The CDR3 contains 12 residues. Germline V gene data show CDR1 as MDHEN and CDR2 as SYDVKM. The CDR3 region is CASSLKRFEAFF. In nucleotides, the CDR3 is TGTGCCAGCAGTTTAAAGCGATTTGAAGCTTTCTTT.